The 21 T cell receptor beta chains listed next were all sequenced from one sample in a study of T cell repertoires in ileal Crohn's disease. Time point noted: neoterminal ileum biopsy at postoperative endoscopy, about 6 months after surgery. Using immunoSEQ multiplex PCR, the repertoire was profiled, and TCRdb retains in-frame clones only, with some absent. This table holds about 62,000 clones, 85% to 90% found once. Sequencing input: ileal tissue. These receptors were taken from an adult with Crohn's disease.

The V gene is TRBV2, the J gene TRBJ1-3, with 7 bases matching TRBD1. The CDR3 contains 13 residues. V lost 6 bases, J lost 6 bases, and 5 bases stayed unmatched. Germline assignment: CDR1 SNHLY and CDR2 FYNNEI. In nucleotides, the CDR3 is TGTGCCAGCAGACAGACAGGGTTAAACACCATATATTTT. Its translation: CASRQTGLNTIYF.

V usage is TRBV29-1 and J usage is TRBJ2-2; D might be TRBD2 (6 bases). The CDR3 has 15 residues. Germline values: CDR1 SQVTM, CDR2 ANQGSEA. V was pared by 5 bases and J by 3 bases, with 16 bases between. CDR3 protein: CSVIFSGRHTGELFF. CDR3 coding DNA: TGCAGCGTTATTTTTAGCGGTAGGCACACCGGGGAGCTGTTTTTT.

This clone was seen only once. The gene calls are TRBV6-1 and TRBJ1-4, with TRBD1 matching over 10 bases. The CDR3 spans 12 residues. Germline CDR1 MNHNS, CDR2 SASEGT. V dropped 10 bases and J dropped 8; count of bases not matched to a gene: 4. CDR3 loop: CATRTGGEKLFF. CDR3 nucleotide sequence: TGTGCCACCCGGACAGGGGGGGAAAAACTGTTTTTT.

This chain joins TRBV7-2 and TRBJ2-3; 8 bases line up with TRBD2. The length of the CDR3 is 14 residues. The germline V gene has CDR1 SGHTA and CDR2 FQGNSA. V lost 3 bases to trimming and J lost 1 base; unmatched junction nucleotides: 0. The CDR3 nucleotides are TGTGCCAGCAGCTTTAGCGGGGGCACAGATACGCAGTATTTT. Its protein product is CASSFSGGTDTQYF.

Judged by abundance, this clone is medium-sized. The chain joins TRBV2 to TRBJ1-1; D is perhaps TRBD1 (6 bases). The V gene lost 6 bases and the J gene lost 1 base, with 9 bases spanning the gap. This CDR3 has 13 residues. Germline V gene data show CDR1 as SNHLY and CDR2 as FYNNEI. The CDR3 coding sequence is TGTGCCAGCAGCCAGGGGAGGAACACTGAAGCTTTCTTT. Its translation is CASSQGRNTEAFF.

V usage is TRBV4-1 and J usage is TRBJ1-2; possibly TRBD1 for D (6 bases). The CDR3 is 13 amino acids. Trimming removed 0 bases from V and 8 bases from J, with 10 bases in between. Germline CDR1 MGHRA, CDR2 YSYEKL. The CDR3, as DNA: TGCGCCAGCAGCCAAGAAAACAGGGTAGGCTACACCTTC. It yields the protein CASSQENRVGYTF.

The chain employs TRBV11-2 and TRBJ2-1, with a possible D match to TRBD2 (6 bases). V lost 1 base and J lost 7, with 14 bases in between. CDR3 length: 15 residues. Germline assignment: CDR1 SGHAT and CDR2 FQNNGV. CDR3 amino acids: CASSLGAAEGNEQFF. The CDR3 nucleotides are TGTGCCAGCAGCTTAGGGGCAGCGGAGGGTAATGAGCAGTTCTTC.

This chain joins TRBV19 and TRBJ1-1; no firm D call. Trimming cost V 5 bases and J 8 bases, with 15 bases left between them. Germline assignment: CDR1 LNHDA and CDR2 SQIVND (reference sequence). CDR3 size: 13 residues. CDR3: CASSPWAFTEAFF. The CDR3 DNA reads TGTGCCAGTAGTCCCTGGGCCTTTACGGAAGCTTTCTTT.

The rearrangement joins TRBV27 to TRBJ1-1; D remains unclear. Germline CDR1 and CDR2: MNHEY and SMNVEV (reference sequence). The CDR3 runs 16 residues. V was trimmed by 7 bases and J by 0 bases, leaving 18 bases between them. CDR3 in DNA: TGTGCCAGCATGCTGGTCGGTGGACTGCTGAACACTGAAGCTTTCTTT. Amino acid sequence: CASMLVGGLLNTEAFF.

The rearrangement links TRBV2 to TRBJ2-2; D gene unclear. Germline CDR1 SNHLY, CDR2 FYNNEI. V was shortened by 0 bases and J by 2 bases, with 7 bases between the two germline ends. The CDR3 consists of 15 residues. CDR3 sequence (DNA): TGTGCCAGCAGTGAAGCTGCGGTCAACACCGGGGAGCTGTTTTTT. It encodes CASSEAAVNTGELFF.

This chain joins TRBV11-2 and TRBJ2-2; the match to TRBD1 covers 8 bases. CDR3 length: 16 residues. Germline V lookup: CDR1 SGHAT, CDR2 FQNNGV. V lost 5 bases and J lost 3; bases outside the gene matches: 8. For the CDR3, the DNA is TGTGCCAGCAGCCCCACAGGGGGAACTTACACCGGGGAGCTGTTTTTT. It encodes CASSPTGGTYTGELFF.

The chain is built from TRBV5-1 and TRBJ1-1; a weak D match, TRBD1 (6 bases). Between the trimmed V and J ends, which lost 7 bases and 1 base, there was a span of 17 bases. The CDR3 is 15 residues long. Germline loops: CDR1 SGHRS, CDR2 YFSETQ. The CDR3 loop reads CASHGSQGSNTEAFF. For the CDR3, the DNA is TGCGCCAGCCATGGTAGTCAGGGGTCGAACACTGAAGCTTTCTTT. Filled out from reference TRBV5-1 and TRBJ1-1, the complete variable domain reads KAGVTQTPRYLIKTRGQQVTLSCSPISGHRSVSWYQQTPGQGLQFLFEYFSETQRNKGNFPGRFSGRQFSNSRSEMNVSTLELGDSALYLCASHGSQGSNTEAFFGQGTRLTVV.

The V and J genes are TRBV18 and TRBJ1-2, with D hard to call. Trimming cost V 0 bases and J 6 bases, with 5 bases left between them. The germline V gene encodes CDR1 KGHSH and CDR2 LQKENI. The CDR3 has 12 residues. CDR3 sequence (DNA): TGTGCCAGCTCACCACCGCAGGATGGCTACACCTTC. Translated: CASSPPQDGYTF.

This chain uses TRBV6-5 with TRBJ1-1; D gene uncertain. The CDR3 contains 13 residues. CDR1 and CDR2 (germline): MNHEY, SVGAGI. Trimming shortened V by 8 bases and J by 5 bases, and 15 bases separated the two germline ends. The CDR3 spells CASGMSVYTEAFF. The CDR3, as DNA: TGTGCCAGCGGTATGTCAGTTTATACTGAAGCTTTCTTT.

This chain's CDR3 is CASIRQGVGNTIYF. The CDR3 bases are TGTGCCAGTATTCGGCAGGGGGTAGGAAACACCATATATTTT. V gene TRBV19 combines with J gene TRBJ1-3; the match to TRBD1 covers 7 bases. This CDR3 region has 14 residues. Germline V gene sequence: CDR1 LNHDA, CDR2 SQIVND (reference sequence). J gave up 4 bases and V 7 bases, and 7 bases lay outside the gene matches.

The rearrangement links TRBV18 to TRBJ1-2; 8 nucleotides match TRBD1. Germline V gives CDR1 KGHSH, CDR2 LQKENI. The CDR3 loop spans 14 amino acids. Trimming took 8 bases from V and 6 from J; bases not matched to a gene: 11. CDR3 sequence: CASHGTGSLNGYTF. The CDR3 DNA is TGTGCCAGCCACGGGACAGGCTCCCTAAATGGCTACACCTTC.

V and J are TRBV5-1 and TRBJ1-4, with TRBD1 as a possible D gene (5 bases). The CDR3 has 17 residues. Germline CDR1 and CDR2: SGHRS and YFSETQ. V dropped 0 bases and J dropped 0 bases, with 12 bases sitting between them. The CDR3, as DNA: TGCGCCAGCAGCTTGGGGGGCAGAAGTTCAACTAATGAAAAACTGTTTTTT. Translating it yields CASSLGGRSSTNEKLFF.

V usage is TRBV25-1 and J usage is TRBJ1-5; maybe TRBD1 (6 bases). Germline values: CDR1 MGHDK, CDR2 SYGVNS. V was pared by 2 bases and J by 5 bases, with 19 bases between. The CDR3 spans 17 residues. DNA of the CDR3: TGTGCCAGCAGTGAAACAGGGAGCATAGGGATGGATCAGCCCCAGCATTTT. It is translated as CASSETGSIGMDQPQHF. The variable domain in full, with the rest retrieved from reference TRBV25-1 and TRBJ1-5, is EADIYQTPRYLVIGTGKKITLECSQTMGHDKMYWYQQDPGMELHLIHYSYGVNSTEKGDLSSESTVSRIRTEHFPLTLESARPSHTSQYLCASSETGSIGMDQPQHFGDGTRLSIL.

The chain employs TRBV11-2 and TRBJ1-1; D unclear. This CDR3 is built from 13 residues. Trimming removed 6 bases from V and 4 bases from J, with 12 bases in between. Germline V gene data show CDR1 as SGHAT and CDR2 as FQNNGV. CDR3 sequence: CASSPPAGTEAFF. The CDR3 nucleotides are TGTGCCAGCAGTCCCCCCGCGGGCACTGAAGCTTTCTTT.

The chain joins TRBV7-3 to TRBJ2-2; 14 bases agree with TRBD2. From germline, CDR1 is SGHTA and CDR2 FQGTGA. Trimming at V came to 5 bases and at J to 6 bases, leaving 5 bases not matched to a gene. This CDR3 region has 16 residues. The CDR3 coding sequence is TGTGCCAGCAGCGAGACTAGCGGGAGGGCCTCCGGGGAGCTGTTTTTT. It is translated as CASSETSGRASGELFF.

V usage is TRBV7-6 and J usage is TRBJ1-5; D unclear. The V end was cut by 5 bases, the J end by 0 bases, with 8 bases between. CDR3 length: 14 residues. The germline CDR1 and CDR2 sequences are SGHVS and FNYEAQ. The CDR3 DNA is TGTGCCAGCAGCGAGGGCTATAGCAATCAGCCCCAGCATTTT. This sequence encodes CASSEGYSNQPQHF.